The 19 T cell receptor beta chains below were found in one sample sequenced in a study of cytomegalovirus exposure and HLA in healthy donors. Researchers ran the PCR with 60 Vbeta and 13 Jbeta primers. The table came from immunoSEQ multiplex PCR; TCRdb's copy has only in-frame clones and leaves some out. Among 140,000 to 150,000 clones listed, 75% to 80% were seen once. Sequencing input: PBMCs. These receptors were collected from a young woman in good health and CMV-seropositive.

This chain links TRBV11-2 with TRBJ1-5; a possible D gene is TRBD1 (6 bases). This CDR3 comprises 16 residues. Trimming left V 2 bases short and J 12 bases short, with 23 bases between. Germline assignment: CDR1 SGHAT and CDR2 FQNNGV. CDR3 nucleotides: TGTGCCAGCAGCTTAACGCCGGGGACACCACCTATGAGCCAGCATTTT. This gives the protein CASSLTPGTPPMSQHF. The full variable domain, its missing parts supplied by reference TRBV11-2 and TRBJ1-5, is EAGVAQSPRYKIIEKRQSVAFWCNPISGHATLYWYQQILGQGPKLLIQFQNNGVVDDSQLPKDRFSAERLKGVDSTLKIQPAKLEDSAVYLCASSLTPGTPPMSQHFGDGTRLSIL.

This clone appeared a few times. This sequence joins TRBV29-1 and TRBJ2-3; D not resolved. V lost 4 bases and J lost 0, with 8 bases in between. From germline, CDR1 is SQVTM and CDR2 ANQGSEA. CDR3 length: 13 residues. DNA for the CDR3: TGCAGCGTTGTAACTTCCAGCACAGATACGCAGTATTTT. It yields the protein CSVVTSSTDTQYF.

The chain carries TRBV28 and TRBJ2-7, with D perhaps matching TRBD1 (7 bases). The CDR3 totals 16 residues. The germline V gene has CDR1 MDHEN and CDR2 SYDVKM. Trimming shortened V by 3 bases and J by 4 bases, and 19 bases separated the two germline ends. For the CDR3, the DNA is TGTGCCAGCAGTTTCCCGACAGGGTGGGGAGGATACGAGCAGTACTTC. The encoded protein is CASSFPTGWGGYEQYF.

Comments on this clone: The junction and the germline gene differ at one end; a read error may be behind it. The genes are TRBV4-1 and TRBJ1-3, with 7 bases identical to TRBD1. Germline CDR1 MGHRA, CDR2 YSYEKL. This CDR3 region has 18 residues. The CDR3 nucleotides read TGCGCCAGCAGCCTCTATTTAGAGACAGGGAAAGCTGGAAACACCGTATATTTT. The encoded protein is CASSLYLETGKAGNTVYF.

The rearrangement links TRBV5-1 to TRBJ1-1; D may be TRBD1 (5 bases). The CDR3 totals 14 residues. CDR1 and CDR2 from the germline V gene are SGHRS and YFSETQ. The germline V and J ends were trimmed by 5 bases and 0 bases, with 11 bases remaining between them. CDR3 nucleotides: TGCGCCAGCAGGGCAGGGTTGTTGAACACTGAAGCTTTCTTT. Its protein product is CASRAGLLNTEAFF.

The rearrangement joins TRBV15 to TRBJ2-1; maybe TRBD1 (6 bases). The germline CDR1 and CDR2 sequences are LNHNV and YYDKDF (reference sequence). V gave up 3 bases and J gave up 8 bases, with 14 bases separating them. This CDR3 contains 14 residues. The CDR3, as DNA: TGTGCCACCAGCAGGGATGCAGGGGTCTATGAGCAGTTCTTC. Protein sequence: CATSRDAGVYEQFF.

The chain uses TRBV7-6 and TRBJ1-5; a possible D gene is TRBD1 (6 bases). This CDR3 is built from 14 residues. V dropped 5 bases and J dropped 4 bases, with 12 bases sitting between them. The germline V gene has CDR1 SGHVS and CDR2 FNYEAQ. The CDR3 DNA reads TGTGCCAGCAGCACAGGGTCCGGGAATCAGCCCCAGCATTTT. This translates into CASSTGSGNQPQHF.

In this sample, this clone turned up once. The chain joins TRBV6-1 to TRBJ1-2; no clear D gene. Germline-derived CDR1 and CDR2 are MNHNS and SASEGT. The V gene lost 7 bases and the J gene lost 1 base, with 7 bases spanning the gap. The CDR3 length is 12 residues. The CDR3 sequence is CASIGVNYGYTF. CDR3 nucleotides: TGTGCCAGCATCGGGGTTAACTATGGCTACACCTTC.

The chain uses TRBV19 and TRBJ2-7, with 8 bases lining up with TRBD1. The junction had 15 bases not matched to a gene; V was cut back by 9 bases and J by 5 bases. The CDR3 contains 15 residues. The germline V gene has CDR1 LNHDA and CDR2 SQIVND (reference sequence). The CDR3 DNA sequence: TGTGCCAGCACCCCGGGCCCGGACAGGGCCAACGAGCAGTACTTC. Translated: CASTPGPDRANEQYF.

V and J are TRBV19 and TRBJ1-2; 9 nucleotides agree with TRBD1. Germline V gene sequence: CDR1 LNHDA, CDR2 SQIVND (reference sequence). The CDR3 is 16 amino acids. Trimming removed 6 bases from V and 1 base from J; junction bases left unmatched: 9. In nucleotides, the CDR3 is TGTGCCAGTAGCCCCCAGCGACAGGGGGATAACTATGGCTACACCTTC. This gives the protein CASSPQRQGDNYGYTF.

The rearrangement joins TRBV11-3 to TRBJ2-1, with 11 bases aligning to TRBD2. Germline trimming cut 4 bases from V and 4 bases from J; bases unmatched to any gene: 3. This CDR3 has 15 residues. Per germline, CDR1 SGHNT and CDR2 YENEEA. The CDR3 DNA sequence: TGTGCCAGCAGCTACCTAGCGGGGGGTTACAATGAGCAGTTCTTC. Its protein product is CASSYLAGGYNEQFF.

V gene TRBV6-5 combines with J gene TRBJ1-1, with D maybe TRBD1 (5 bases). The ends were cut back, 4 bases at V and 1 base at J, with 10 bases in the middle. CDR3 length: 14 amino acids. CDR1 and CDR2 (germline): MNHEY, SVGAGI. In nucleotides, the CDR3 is TGTGCCAGCAGTTTAGGGGCCCCGAACACTGAAGCTTTCTTT. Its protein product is CASSLGAPNTEAFF.

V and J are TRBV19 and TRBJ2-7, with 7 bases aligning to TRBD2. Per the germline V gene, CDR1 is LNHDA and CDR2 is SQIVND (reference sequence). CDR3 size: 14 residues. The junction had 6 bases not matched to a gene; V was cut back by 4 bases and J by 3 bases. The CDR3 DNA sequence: TGTGCCAGTAGTAGGGGAGGGTTCGGCTACGAGCAGTACTTC. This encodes CASSRGGFGYEQYF.

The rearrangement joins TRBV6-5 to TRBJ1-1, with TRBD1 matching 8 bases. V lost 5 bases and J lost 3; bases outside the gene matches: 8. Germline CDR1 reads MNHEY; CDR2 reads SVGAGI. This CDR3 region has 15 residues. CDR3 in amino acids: CASSTTGALDTEAFF. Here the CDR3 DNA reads TGTGCCAGCAGTACGACAGGGGCTCTGGACACTGAAGCTTTCTTT.

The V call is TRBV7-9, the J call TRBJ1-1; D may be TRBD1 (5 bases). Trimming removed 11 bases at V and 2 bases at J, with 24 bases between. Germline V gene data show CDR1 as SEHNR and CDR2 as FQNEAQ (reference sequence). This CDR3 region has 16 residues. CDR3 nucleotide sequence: TGTGCCGCCCGCCCCCCAGGGTCTACCCTAAACACTGAAGCTTTCTTT. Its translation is CAARPPGSTLNTEAFF. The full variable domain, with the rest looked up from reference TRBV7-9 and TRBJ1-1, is DTGVSQNPRHKITKRGQNVTFRCDPISEHNRLYWYRQTLGQGPEFLTYFQNEAQLEKSRLLSDRFSAERPKGSFSTLEIQRTEQGDSAMYLCAARPPGSTLNTEAFFGQGTRLTVV.

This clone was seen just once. The DNA of the CDR3 is TGCGCCAGCAGTCAAACAGGGAGAACCGGGGAGCTGTTTTTT. Translating gives CASSQTGRTGELFF. The rearrangement links TRBV5-1 to TRBJ1-3, with D possibly matching TRBD1 (6 bases). The better agreement between TRBJ2-2 and the DNA end casts doubt on the J call. Per the germline V gene, CDR1 is SGHRS and CDR2 is YFSETQ. The CDR3 has 14 amino acids.

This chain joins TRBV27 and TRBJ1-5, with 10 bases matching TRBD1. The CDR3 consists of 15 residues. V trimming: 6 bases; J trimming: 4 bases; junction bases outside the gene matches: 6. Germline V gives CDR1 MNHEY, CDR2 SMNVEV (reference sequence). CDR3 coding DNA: TGTGCCAGCAGCCCTCGGGACAGGGGTAATCAGCCCCAGCATTTT. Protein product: CASSPRDRGNQPQHF.

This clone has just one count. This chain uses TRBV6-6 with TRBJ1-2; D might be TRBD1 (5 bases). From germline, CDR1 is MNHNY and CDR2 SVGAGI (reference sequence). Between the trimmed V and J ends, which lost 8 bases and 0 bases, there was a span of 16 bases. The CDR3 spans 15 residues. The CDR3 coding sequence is TGTGCCAGCCGCGCCGGGGGATCCTCTAACTATGGCTACACCTTC. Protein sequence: CASRAGGSSNYGYTF.

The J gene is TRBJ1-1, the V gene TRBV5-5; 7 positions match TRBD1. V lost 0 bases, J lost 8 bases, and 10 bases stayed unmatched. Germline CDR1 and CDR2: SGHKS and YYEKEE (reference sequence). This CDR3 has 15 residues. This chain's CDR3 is CASSLAWKGAEEAFF. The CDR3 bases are TGTGCCAGCAGCTTGGCCTGGAAGGGGGCGGAAGAAGCTTTCTTT.